The 13 T cell receptor beta chains given below trace back to one sample, sequenced in a study of graft-versus-host responses after intestinal transplantation (dated by TCRdb to the early 2020s). Dithiothreitol, EDTA incubations and collagenase D digestion were used to isolate intraepithelial and lamina propria lymphocytes from graft specimens. Library method: the immunoSEQ multiplex PCR assay. TCRdb holds this immuneACCESS table with in-frame rearrangements only. Some clones are missing; in checked studies, unresolved V genes explain under half, and the rest has no known cause. The sample has 29,000 or so clones on record, over 60% of them singletons. Clones ranked in the top ten supply approximately 2.8% of the sample. This sample comprised ileum tissue, obtained 98 days after intestinal transplantation. The source is a human patient who received an intestinal transplant, so some T cells may come from the graft donor.

DNA for the CDR3: TGCGCCAGCAGCTTGGGAGGAGGGACCGACGACACGGGGGGCAATCAGCCCCAGCATTTT. This gives the protein CASSLGGGTDDTGGNQPQHF. The rearrangement links TRBV5-1 to TRBJ1-5; possibly TRBD1 for D (5 bases). The CDR3 runs to 20 residues. Germline loops: CDR1 SGHRS, CDR2 YFSETQ. The ends were cut back, 0 bases at V and 2 bases at J, with 24 bases in the middle.

The chain combines TRBV7-9 with TRBJ2-1; no definite D call. Germline V gene lookup returns CDR1 SEHNR and CDR2 FQNEAQ (reference sequence). V was clipped by 1 base and J by 8 bases, with 6 bases between them. The CDR3 spans 12 residues. CDR3 coding DNA: TGTGCCAGCAGCTTAGGCCGGGATGAGCAGTTCTTC. It translates to CASSLGRDEQFF.

The chain has TRBV27 and TRBJ1-6, with D maybe TRBD1 (6 bases). This CDR3 is built from 13 residues. The germline CDR1 and CDR2 sequences are MNHEY and SMNVEV (reference sequence). The V end was cut by 2 bases, the J end by 7 bases, with 6 bases between. CDR3 region: CASSLQGNSPLHF. The CDR3 nucleotides read TGTGCCAGCAGTTTACAGGGGAATTCACCCCTCCACTTT.

This chain joins TRBV7-9 and TRBJ2-2; D gene uncertain. The germline CDR1 and CDR2 sequences are SEHNR and FQNEAQ (reference sequence). Trimming shortened V by 0 bases and J by 4 bases, and 3 bases separated the two germline ends. This CDR3 spans 13 amino acids. DNA for the CDR3: TGTGCCAGCAGCTTAGCTCTCACCGGGGAGCTGTTTTTT. Translating gives CASSLALTGELFF. Variable domain in full (rest from reference TRBV7-9 and TRBJ2-2): DTGVSQNPRHKITKRGQNVTFRCDPISEHNRLYWYRQTLGQGPEFLTYFQNEAQLEKSRLLSDRFSAERPKGSFSTLEIQRTEQGDSAMYLCASSLALTGELFFGEGSRLTVL.

The chain uses TRBV4-1 and TRBJ2-1; D is unresolved. CDR3 length: 12 residues. The germline CDR1 and CDR2 sequences are MGHRA and YSYEKL. V lost 1 base and J 9 bases, leaving 7 bases between the germline ends. The CDR3 coding sequence is TGCGCCAGCAGCCAAGTTGGCCTTGAGCAGTTCTTC. This gives the protein CASSQVGLEQFF.

The chain joins TRBV7-9 to TRBJ1-1; D unresolved. Germline CDR1 SEHNR, CDR2 FQNEAQ (reference sequence). V was pared by 3 bases and J by 0 bases, with 11 bases between. This CDR3 is built from 15 residues. The CDR3 sequence: CASSFGLHLNTEAFF. For the CDR3, the DNA is TGTGCCAGCAGCTTTGGGCTGCATTTGAACACTGAAGCTTTCTTT. Together with reference TRBV7-9 and TRBJ1-1, the CDR3 gives the full variable domain: DTGVSQNPRHKITKRGQNVTFRCDPISEHNRLYWYRQTLGQGPEFLTYFQNEAQLEKSRLLSDRFSAERPKGSFSTLEIQRTEQGDSAMYLCASSFGLHLNTEAFFGQGTRLTVV.

The chain combines TRBV5-1 with TRBJ1-1, with D maybe TRBD1 (6 bases). The CDR3 is 14 residues long. The V gene's germline CDR1 is SGHRS and CDR2 YFSETQ. V dropped 0 bases and J dropped 10 bases, with 16 bases sitting between them. CDR3 bases: TGCGCCAGCAGCTTGGCCTACAGGGACGTAGGAGCTTTCTTT. The encoded protein is CASSLAYRDVGAFF.

This clone has just one count. The V and J genes are TRBV4-1 and TRBJ2-7; TRBD1 is a possible D gene (6 bases). V lost 3 bases, J lost 3 bases, and 15 bases lay in between. CDR1 is MGHRA, CDR2 YSYEKL, per germline. This CDR3 contains 15 residues. The CDR3 nucleotides read TGCGCCAGCAGCCATCTGCTGAGGGGGAACTACGAGCAGTACTTC. This sequence encodes CASSHLLRGNYEQYF.

The chain joins TRBV7-8 to TRBJ2-5; possible D gene TRBD2, 5 bases. Germline-derived CDR1 and CDR2 are SGHVS and FQNEAQ. This CDR3 contains 12 residues. The V gene lost 5 bases and the J gene lost 5 bases, with 9 bases spanning the gap. The CDR3 sequence is CASSRDGETQYF. The CDR3 bases are TGTGCCAGCAGCCGGGATGGGGAGACCCAGTACTTC.

This clone was observed a handful of times. The chain employs TRBV28 and TRBJ1-5; TRBD1 is a possible D gene (5 bases). CDR3 length: 14 amino acids. Trimming stripped 7 bases from V and 4 bases from J, with 14 bases between. The germline CDR1 and CDR2 sequences are MDHEN and SYDVKM. DNA for the CDR3: TGTGCCAGCACCACTGGGACCCTTAATCAGCCCCAGCATTTT. This translates into CASTTGTLNQPQHF.

The rearrangement links TRBV19 to TRBJ2-7; the match to TRBD1 covers 8 bases. The germline gives CDR1 LNHDA, CDR2 SQIVND (reference sequence). The CDR3 runs 14 residues. The V gene end was trimmed by 9 bases and the J gene end by 2 bases; junction bases not matched to a gene: 9. CDR3 in DNA: TGTGCCAGCAGCCCAGGGGGCTTAGCCTACGAGCAGTACTTC. Protein product: CASSPGGLAYEQYF.

This clone was detected only a few times. V and J are TRBV7-9 and TRBJ1-1; D gene ambiguous. The CDR3 length is 14 residues. V lost 4 bases, J lost 7 bases, and 16 bases lay in between. CDR1 and CDR2 from the germline V gene are SEHNR and FQNEAQ (reference sequence). The CDR3 nucleotides read TGTGCCAGCAGCTCAGAAGACTCCCTCGGTGAAGCTTTCTTT. It encodes CASSSEDSLGEAFF.

This chain links TRBV6-1 with TRBJ1-4, with TRBD1 matching 9 bases. The CDR3 spans 14 residues. The trim removed 6 bases at V and 5 bases at J, leaving 4 bases unmatched. Germline CDR1 reads MNHNS; CDR2 reads SASEGT. The CDR3: CASSFGQGNEKLFF. As DNA, the CDR3 is TGTGCCAGCAGCTTCGGACAGGGGAATGAAAAACTGTTTTTT.